This is a list of T cell receptor beta chains from one sample in a study of blood T cell repertoires in COVID-19. Clones were sequenced by immunoSEQ multiplex PCR, and TCRdb holds only the in-frame ones, with some missing. The data show about 84,000 clones, around 80% seen once. The sample taken for sequencing was peripheral blood. Receptor source: a woman older than 75 with acute or convalescent COVID-19. CDR3s include the opening cysteine and the closing phenylalanine or tryptophan. The D gene is left open where the match is weak. A clone size is listed for some rows: how often the clone was seen (once, few, many), or a class if it is expanded.

j_call d_call clone_size v_call cdr3_nt cdr3_aa
TRBJ1-2 - - TRBV5-1 TGCGCCAGCAGCTTGGATTCAGGGAATAATCAGGGCTACACCTTC CASSLDSGNNQGYTF
TRBJ2-5 - - TRBV10-3 TGTGCCATCAGTGAGGATCCTGGAGGGAGAGAGACCCAGTACTTC CAISEDPGGRETQYF
TRBJ2-2 TRBD2 - TRBV3-1/TRBV3-2 TGTGCCAGCAGCCGGGACTATCTCGGCACCGGGGAGCTGTTTTTT CASSRDYLGTGELFF
TRBJ2-7 - - TRBV28 TGTGCCAGCAGTTTATTAGGAGCAGGGGCCTACGAGCAGTACTTC CASSLLGAGAYEQYF
TRBJ2-5 TRBD1 - TRBV18 TGTGCCAGCTCACCGTACCGGACAGGGGAAGGAGAGACCCAGTACTTC CASSPYRTGEGETQYF
TRBJ2-6 - - TRBV2 TGTGCCAGCAGGGCACAGGGAACCGGGGCCAACGTCCTGACTTTC CASRAQGTGANVLTF
TRBJ2-5 TRBD2 - TRBV7-2 TGTGCCAGCAGCTTAGACCTAGCGGGAGGCAGGAGGGAGACCCAGTACTTC CASSLDLAGGRRETQYF
TRBJ2-7 - - TRBV25-1 TGTGCCAGCAGTGAATACGGGGGTTACGAGCAGTACTTC CASSEYGGYEQYF
TRBJ2-7 - - TRBV7-2 TGTGCCAGCAGCTTAGCGGGGAATAGCGCCTCCTACGAGCAGTACTTC CASSLAGNSASYEQYF
TRBJ2-1 - - TRBV15 TGTGCCACCAGCAGAGGGTTTAGCTCCTACAATGAGCAGTTCTTC CATSRGFSSYNEQFF
TRBJ1-1 TRBD1 - TRBV19 TGTGCCAGCACCACGACAGGGGGAGCTTACACTGAAGCTTTCTTT CASTTTGGAYTEAFF
TRBJ2-2 TRBD2 - TRBV4-3 TGCGCCAGCAGCCAAGATCAGGGAGCGGGAGACACCGGGGAGCTGTTTTTT CASSQDQGAGDTGELFF
TRBJ2-5 TRBD1 - TRBV28 TGTGCCAGCAGACAACCGACAGGGGCCCAAGAGACCCAGTACTTC CASRQPTGAQETQYF
TRBJ2-5 TRBD2 - TRBV29-1 TGCAGCGCTGGAGCGGGAGGTGAGACCCAGTACTTC CSAGAGGETQYF
TRBJ1-1 TRBD1 - TRBV5-1 TGCGCCAGCAGCTGGACAGGGGACACTGAAGCTTTCTTT CASSWTGDTEAFF
TRBJ2-7 TRBD1 - TRBV11-3 TGTGCCAGCAGATCCGGGACAGGGGCCTACGAGCAGTACTTC CASRSGTGAYEQYF
TRBJ1-4 - - TRBV4-1 TGCGCCAGCAGCCAAGGCTGGAGGGCTAATGAAAAACTGTTTTTT CASSQGWRANEKLFF
TRBJ1-5 - - TRBV18 TGTGCCAGCTCATTACAGGGCCCTAGCAATCAGCCCCAGCATTTT CASSLQGPSNQPQHF
TRBJ2-7 TRBD2 - TRBV5-6 TGTGCCAGCAGCCCGGGACTAGCGGGCTCCTACGAGCAGTACTTC CASSPGLAGSYEQYF
TRBJ2-1 - - TRBV19 TGTGCCAGTAGTGCTCCGGGACTTCGACAACACAATGAGCAGTTCTTC CASSAPGLRQHNEQFF
TRBJ2-7 - - TRBV7-9 TGTGCCAGCAGCTTAGCCGGAGGGCCCTCCTACGAGCAGTACTTC CASSLAGGPSYEQYF
TRBJ1-4 - - TRBV19 TGTGCCAGTAGTCCCCCCGCGGGGGCTAATGAAAAACTGTTTTTT CASSPPAGANEKLFF
TRBJ2-5 - - TRBV23-1 TGCGCCAGCACAACGACAGGCCAAGAGACCCAGTACTTC CASTTTGQETQYF
TRBJ2-1 TRBD2 - TRBV2 TGTGCCAGCAGGATGGGGACTAGCGGGATCAATGAGCAGTTCTTC CASRMGTSGINEQFF
TRBJ2-7 TRBD1 few TRBV19 TGTGCCAGTAGCTCACCGGGACAGGGGCGGAACGAGCAGTACTTC CASSSPGQGRNEQYF
TRBJ1-1 - - TRBV30 TGTGCCTGGAGTAAAATCTCGAACACTGAAGCTTTCTTT CAWSKISNTEAFF
TRBJ1-4 - once TRBV19 TGTGCCAGTAGTGTCGGACAGACCCTGGCAAAACTGTTTTTT CASSVGQTLAKLFF
TRBJ2-3 - - TRBV9 TGTGCCAGCAGCGGCCGGGACTTCACAGATACGCAGTATTTT CASSGRDFTDTQYF
TRBJ2-7 TRBD1 - TRBV3-1/TRBV3-2 TGTGCCAGCAGCCAAACCGGGACAGGGCTCTACGAGCAGTACTTC CASSQTGTGLYEQYF
TRBJ2-7 - - TRBV5-6 TGTGCCAGCAGCTTGGAAGCAGGCCAGCAGTACTTC CASSLEAGQQYF
TRBJ1-4 - - TRBV28 TGTGCCAGCAGAAGCGGGGGATTTGCAACTAATGAAAAACTGTTTTTT CASRSGGFATNEKLFF
TRBJ1-4 - - TRBV15 TGTGCCACCAGCAGAGGGGGCGGTTCTAATGAAAAACTGTTTTTT CATSRGGGSNEKLFF
TRBJ2-6 TRBD1 - TRBV5-5 TGTGCCAGCAGCTTGATGGGACAGGCTCGCCTCTCTGGGGCCAACGTCCTGACTTTC CASSLMGQARLSGANVLTF
TRBJ1-3 TRBD1 - TRBV5-1 TGCGCCAGCAGCTTGGAGGGGACAGGGGGTGGAAACACCATATATTTT CASSLEGTGGGNTIYF
TRBJ2-3 - - TRBV7-9 TGTGCCAGCAGCTTAGATGGCGGGGCTGGGGATACGCAGTATTTT CASSLDGGAGDTQYF
TRBJ2-7 - - TRBV5-5 TGTGCCAGCAGCTTGGGCAGCGTCTACGAGCAGTACTTC CASSLGSVYEQYF
TRBJ2-1 TRBD2 - TRBV14 TGTGCCAGCAGCCAGGGACGGGGGGGGTACAATGAGCAGTTCTTC CASSQGRGGYNEQFF
TRBJ2-7 TRBD1 - TRBV7-2 TGTGCCAGCAGCCACCGGGGACAGGACACCTACGAGCAGTACTTC CASSHRGQDTYEQYF
TRBJ2-1 - - TRBV7-7 TGTGCTAGCAGCTTAGACCCAGGGTACAATGAGCAGTTCTTC CASSLDPGYNEQFF
TRBJ2-7 - - TRBV7-6 TGTGCCAGCAGCTTAGGGGGCAGGAGCTCCTACGAGCAGTACTTC CASSLGGRSSYEQYF
TRBJ1-1 - - TRBV7-2 TGTGCCAGCAGCTATCAGGGGCCGGGGAACACTGAAGCTTTCTTT CASSYQGPGNTEAFF
TRBJ2-1 - - TRBV7-9 TGTGCCAGCAGCCTAAGTACCCGGAATGAGCAGTTCTTC CASSLSTRNEQFF
TRBJ2-5 TRBD2 - TRBV5-1 TGCGCCAGCAGGCAGCGGGAGGGCGGGCAAGAGACCCAGTACTTC CASRQREGGQETQYF
TRBJ2-6 - - TRBV27 TGTGCCAGCAGTTTTTCTCCTGGGGCCAACGTCCTGACTTTC CASSFSPGANVLTF
TRBJ2-3 - - TRBV10-3 TGTGCCATCAGTGAGGGGACACCCTACACAGATACGCAGTATTTT CAISEGTPYTDTQYF
TRBJ2-7 TRBD2 - TRBV6-5 TGTGCCAGCAGTTACCCCGGGGGGGGCGGTGAGCAGTACTTC CASSYPGGGGEQYF
TRBJ2-1 - - TRBV13 TGTGCCAGCAGCTTAGATGTTGCGGCGGATTGGCAGTTCTTC CASSLDVAADWQFF
TRBJ1-4 TRBD1 few TRBV5-4 TGTGCCAGCAGCTTACAGGGGACTAATGAAAAACTGTTTTTT CASSLQGTNEKLFF
TRBJ1-4 TRBD1 - TRBV27 TGTGCCAGCAGTTTAGAGGGGGCGGGCGAGGAAAAACTGTTTTTT CASSLEGAGEEKLFF
TRBJ1-4 TRBD1 once TRBV14 TGTGCCAGCAGCCCCAGGACAGGTTGGGACGAAAAACTGTTTTTT CASSPRTGWDEKLFF
TRBJ1-1 TRBD1 - TRBV7-2 TGTGCCAGCAGCCTTCAATTACAGGGGGGTACTGAAGCTTTCTTT CASSLQLQGGTEAFF
TRBJ1-2 - - TRBV18 TGTGCCAGCTCACCACCCGCAGGGGTCGTCTACACCTTC CASSPPAGVVYTF
TRBJ2-5 - - TRBV5-1 TGCGCCAGCAGCTTTCAAGTCATAGCGGATTCTCAAGAGACCCAGTACTTC CASSFQVIADSQETQYF
TRBJ1-2 - - TRBV18 TGTGCCAGCTTCTCGGGAGGGGACGGCTACACCTTC CASFSGGDGYTF
TRBJ2-3 - - TRBV21-1 TGTGCCAGCGGGGCGACAGATACGCAGTATTTT CASGATDTQYF
TRBJ1-1 - - TRBV11-2 TGTGCCAGCAGCCGAGGCGGGGTTGTCACTGAAGCTTTCTTT CASSRGGVVTEAFF
TRBJ1-2 - - TRBV7-2 TGTGCCAGCAGTGACTCTCAGGGCGACTATGGCTACACCTTC CASSDSQGDYGYTF
TRBJ2-5 - - TRBV7-8 TGTGCCAGCAGCTTAGAAGAGGGAGGAACCCAGTACTTC CASSLEEGGTQYF
TRBJ1-1 - - TRBV6-5 TGTGCCAGCAGTCACACCCCTGGGCGGAACACTGAAGCTTTCTTT CASSHTPGRNTEAFF
TRBJ2-7 TRBD1 once TRBV3-1/TRBV3-2 TGTGCCAGCAGCCAAGCCCCGCAGGGGGCGAGGGAGCAGTACTTC CASSQAPQGAREQYF